This paragraph covers one TCR beta chain sequence. The sample belongs to a study of blood T cell repertoires in COVID-19. V was cut by 2 bases and J by 6 bases, with 10 bases left in between. CDR1 and CDR2 from the germline V gene are GTSNPN and SVGIG (reference sequence). CDR3 size: 13 residues. Clones were sequenced by immunoSEQ multiplex PCR, and TCRdb holds only the in-frame ones, with some missing. The table lists approximately 150,000 clones, approximately 88% of them singletons. The receptor was isolated from a man aged 55-75 years with acute or convalescent COVID-19. What was sequenced was peripheral blood. This rearrangement joins TRBV30 to TRBJ2-2; D call uncertain. CDR3 sequence (DNA): TGTGCCTGGAGTATTGGAGTACCCGGGGAGCTGTTTTTT. Residues: CAWSIGVPGELFF.